This TCR beta chain derives from a study of control samples from healthy donors and cancer patients. The data were produced by immunoSEQ multiplex PCR, yet TCRdb's version contains in-frame clones alone and is incomplete. The data contain 70,000 to 75,000 clones, about 90% of them singletons. The germline CDR1 and CDR2 sequences are MNHEY and SVGAGI. This CDR3 spans 13 amino acids. The V gene lost 2 bases and the J gene lost 6 bases, with 10 bases spanning the gap. This clonotype was sampled from a woman in her forties or fifties in good health. Source material: blood. This chain uses TRBV6-5 with TRBJ1-1; D uncertain. The CDR3 coding sequence is TGTGCCAGCAGTTACGTCGCTGGGGCTGAAGCTTTCTTT. Amino acids: CASSYVAGAEAFF.